The clone carrying this T cell receptor beta chain appeared many times. This entry comes from a study of T cells in Graves' hyperthyroidism and ophthalmopathy. Regions amplified from RNA transcripts were the TCR beta CDR3 regions. First-round RT-PCR of the TCR CDR3 relied on the HTBI primer set. TCRdb passed the multiplex PCR reads through MiXCR, listing each CDR3 protein once. The sample carries hundreds of thousands of distinct CDR3 sequences, about 13% recorded once. Among the patients, aged 18 to 65, hyperthyroidism was newly diagnosed and had lasted under 2 months. The study based diagnoses on clinical symptoms, serum thyroxine and TRAb, thyroid ultrasound and orbital computed tomography. Fresh peripheral blood, 7.5 to 10 ml, was the source of the PBMCs. Trimming shortened V by 10 bases and J by 10 bases, and 20 bases separated the two germline ends. Per germline, CDR1 MNHNS and CDR2 SASEGT. The CDR3 consists of 13 residues.

The origin of this receptor is a woman between 18 and 30 years old with Graves' hyperthyroidism. This rearrangement joins TRBV6-1 to TRBJ1-5, with D possibly matching TRBD1 (5 bases). The sample consisted of blood. DNA of the CDR3: TGTGCCACCTTAGGGGCAGGAGCCCAACCCCAGCATTTT. Protein: CATLGAGAQPQHF.